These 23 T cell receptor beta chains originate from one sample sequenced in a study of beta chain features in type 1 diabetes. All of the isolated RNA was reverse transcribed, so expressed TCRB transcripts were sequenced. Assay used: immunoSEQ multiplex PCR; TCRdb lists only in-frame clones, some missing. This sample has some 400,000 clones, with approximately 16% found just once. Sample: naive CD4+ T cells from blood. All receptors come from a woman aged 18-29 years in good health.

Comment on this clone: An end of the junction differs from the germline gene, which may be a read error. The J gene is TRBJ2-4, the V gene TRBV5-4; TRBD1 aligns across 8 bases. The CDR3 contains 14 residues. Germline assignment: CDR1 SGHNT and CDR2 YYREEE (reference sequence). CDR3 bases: TGTGCCAGCAGATTGGGACAGGAACAGGGGATTCAGTACTTC. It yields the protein CASRLGQEQGIQYF.

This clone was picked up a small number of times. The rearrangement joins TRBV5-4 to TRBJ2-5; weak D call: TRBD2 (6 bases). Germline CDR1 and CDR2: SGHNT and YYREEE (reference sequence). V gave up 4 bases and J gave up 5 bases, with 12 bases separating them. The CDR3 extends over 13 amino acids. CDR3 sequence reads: CASSITSSETQYF. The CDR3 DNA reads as TGTGCCAGCAGCATCACTAGCTCTGAGACCCAGTACTTC.

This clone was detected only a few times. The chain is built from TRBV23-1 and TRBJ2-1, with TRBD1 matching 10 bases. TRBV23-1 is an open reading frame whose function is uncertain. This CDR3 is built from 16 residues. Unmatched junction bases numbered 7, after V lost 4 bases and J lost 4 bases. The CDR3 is CASSRQGAKGYNEQFF. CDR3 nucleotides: TGCGCCAGCAGTCGACAGGGGGCGAAAGGGTACAATGAGCAGTTCTTC.

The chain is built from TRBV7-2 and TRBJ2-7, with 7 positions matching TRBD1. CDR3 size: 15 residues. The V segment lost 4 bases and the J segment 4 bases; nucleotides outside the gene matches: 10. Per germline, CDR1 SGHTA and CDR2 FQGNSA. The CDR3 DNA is TGTGCCAGCAGCTCTAGGGGACAGAGAGTATACGAGCAGTACTTC. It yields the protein CASSSRGQRVYEQYF.

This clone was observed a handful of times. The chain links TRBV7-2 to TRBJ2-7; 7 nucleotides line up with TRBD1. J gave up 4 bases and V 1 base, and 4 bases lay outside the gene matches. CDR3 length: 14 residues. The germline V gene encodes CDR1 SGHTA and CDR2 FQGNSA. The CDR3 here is CASSLVGTEYEQYF. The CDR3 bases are TGTGCCAGCAGCTTAGTGGGGACAGAGTACGAGCAGTACTTC.

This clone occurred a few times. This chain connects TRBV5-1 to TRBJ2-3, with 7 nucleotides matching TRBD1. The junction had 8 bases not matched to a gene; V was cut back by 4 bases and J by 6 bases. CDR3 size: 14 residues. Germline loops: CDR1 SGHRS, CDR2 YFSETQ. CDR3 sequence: CASSPRTGPDTQYF. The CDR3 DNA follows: TGCGCCAGCAGCCCCCGGACAGGCCCTGATACGCAGTATTTT. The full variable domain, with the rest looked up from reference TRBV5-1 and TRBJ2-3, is KAGVTQTPRYLIKTRGQQVTLSCSPISGHRSVSWYQQTPGQGLQFLFEYFSETQRNKGNFPGRFSGRQFSNSRSEMNVSTLELGDSALYLCASSPRTGPDTQYFGPGTRLTVL.

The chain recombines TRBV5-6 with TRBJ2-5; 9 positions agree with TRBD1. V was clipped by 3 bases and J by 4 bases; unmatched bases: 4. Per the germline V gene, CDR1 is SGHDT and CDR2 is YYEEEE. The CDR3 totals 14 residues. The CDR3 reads CASSWDRVGETQYF. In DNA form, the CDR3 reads TGTGCCAGCAGCTGGGACAGGGTCGGAGAGACCCAGTACTTC.

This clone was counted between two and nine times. CDR3 in DNA: TGTGCCAGCAACTTGGACAGAAACCAAGAGACCCAGTACTTC. Protein sequence: CASNLDRNQETQYF. The gene calls are TRBV9 and TRBJ2-5, with a tentative D call TRBD1 (6 bases). The CDR3 spans 14 residues. V was trimmed by 6 bases and J by 0 bases, leaving 12 bases between them. Germline V gene data show CDR1 as SGDLS and CDR2 as YYNGEE.

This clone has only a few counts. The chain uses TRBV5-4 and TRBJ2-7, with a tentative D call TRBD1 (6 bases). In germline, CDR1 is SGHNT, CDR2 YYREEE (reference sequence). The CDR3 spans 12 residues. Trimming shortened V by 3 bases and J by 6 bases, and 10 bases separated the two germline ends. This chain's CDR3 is CASSSSRGEQYF. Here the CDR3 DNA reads TGTGCCAGCAGCTCTTCCAGGGGCGAGCAGTACTTC.

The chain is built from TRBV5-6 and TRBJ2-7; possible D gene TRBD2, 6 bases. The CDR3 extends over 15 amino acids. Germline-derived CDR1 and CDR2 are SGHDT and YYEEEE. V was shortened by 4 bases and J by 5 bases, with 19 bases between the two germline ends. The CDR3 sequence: CASSPLGEGRNEQYF. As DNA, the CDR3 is TGTGCCAGCAGCCCTCTTGGGGAAGGGAGGAACGAGCAGTACTTC.

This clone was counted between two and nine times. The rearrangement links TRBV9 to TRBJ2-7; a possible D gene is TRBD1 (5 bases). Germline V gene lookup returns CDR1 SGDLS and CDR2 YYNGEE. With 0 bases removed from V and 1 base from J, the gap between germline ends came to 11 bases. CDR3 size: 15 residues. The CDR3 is CASSVVAGHSYEQYF. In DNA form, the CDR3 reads TGTGCCAGCAGCGTAGTTGCAGGACATTCCTACGAGCAGTACTTC.

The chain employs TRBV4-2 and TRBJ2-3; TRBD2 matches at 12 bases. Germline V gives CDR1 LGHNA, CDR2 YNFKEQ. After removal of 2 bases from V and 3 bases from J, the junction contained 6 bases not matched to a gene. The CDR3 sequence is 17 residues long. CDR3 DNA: TGTGCCAGCAGCCAACCCGCACTAGCGGGAGGAACAGATACGCAGTATTTT. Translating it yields CASSQPALAGGTDTQYF.

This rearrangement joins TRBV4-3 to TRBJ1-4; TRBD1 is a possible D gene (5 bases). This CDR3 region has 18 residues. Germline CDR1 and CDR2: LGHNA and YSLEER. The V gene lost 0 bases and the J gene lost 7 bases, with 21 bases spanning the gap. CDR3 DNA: TGCGCCAGCAGCCAAGATCTCCATGGGGGGGGAAGTTCTGAAAAACTGTTTTTT. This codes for CASSQDLHGGGSSEKLFF.

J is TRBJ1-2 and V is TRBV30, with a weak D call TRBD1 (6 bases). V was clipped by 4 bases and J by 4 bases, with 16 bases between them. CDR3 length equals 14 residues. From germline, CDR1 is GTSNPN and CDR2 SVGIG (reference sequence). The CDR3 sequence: CAWTRGGRGYGYTF. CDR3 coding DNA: TGTGCCTGGACTAGGGGGGGCCGCGGCTATGGCTACACCTTC.

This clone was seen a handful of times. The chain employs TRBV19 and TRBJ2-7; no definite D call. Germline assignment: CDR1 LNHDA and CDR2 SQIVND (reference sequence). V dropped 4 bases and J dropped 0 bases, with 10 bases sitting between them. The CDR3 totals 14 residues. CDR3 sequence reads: CASSTSTGSYEQYF. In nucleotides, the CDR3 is TGTGCCAGTAGTACGTCGACTGGCTCCTACGAGCAGTACTTC.

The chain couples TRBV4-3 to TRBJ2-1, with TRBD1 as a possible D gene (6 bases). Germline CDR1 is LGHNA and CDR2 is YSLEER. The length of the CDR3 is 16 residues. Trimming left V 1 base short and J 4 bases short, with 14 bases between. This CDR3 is CASSQATGFSYNEQFF. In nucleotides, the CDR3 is TGCGCCAGCAGCCAAGCTACAGGGTTCTCGTACAATGAGCAGTTCTTC.

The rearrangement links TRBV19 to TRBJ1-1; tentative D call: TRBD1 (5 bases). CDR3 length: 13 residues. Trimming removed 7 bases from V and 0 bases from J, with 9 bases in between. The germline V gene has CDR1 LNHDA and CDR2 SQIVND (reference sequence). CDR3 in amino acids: CASNPTVNTEAFF. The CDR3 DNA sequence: TGTGCCAGTAACCCGACAGTGAACACTGAAGCTTTCTTT.

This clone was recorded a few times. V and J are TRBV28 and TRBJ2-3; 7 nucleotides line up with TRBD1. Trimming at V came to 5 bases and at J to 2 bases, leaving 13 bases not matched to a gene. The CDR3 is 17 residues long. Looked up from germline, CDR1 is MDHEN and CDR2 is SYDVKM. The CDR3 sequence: CASSKRRDSDLTDTQYF. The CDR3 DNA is TGTGCCAGCAGTAAACGCCGGGACAGCGACCTCACAGATACGCAGTATTTT.

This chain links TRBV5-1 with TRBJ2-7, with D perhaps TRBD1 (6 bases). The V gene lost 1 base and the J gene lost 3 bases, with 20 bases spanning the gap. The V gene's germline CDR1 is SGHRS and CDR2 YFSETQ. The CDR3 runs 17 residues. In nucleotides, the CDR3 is TGCGCCAGCAGCTTGTTACAGGGCGGAACGGTGGTCTACGAGCAGTACTTC. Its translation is CASSLLQGGTVVYEQYF.

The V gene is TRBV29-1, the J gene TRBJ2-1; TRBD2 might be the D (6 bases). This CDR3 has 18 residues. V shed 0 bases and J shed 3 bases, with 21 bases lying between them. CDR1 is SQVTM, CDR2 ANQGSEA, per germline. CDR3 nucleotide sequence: TGCAGCGTTGAAGATGCGTCCCGTGGCGGGGCCGTCTACAATGAGCAGTTCTTC. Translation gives CSVEDASRGGAVYNEQFF.

The DNA of the CDR3 is TGTGCCAGCAGCTACCGGGACAGCGGCTACACCTTC. Translation gives CASSYRDSGYTF. J is TRBJ1-2 and V is TRBV5-4; 7 bases match TRBD1. This CDR3 is 12 amino acids long. The junction had 4 bases not matched to a gene; V was cut back by 3 bases and J by 8 bases. Per the germline V gene, CDR1 is SGHNT and CDR2 is YYREEE (reference sequence).

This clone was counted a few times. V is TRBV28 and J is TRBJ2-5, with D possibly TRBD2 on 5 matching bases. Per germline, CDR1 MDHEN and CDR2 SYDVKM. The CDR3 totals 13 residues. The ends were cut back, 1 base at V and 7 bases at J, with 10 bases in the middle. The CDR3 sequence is CASSLSGSGTQYF. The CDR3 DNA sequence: TGTGCCAGCAGTTTATCAGGCAGCGGGACCCAGTACTTC. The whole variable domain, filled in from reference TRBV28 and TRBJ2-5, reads DVKVTQSSRYLVKRTGEKVFLECVQDMDHENMFWYRQDPGLGLRLIYFSYDVKMKEKGDIPEGYSVSREKKERFSLILESASTNQTSMYLCASSLSGSGTQYFGPGTRLLVL.

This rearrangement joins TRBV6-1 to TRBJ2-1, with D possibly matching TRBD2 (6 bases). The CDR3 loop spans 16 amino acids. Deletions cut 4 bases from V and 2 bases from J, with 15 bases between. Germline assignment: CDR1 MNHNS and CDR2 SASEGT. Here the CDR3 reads CASSVGGLTTYNEQFF. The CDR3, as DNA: TGTGCCAGCAGTGTAGGAGGACTAACTACCTACAATGAGCAGTTCTTC.